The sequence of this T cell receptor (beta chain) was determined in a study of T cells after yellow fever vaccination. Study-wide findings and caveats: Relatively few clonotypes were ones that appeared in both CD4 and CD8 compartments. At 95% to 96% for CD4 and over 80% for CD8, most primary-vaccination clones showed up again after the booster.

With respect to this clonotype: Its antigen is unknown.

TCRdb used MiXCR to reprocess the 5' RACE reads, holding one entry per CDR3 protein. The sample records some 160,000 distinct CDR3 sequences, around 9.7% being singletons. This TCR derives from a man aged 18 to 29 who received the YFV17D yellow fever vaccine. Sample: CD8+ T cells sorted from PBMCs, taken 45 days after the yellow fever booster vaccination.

Here the CDR3 reads CASSYAASSYNEQFF. The CDR3 bases are TGTGCCAGCAGTTACGCGGCAAGCTCCTACAATGAGCAGTTCTTC. The chain is built from TRBV6-5 and TRBJ2-1; D gene unclear. Trimming removed 2 bases at V and 0 bases at J, with 8 bases between. Per germline, CDR1 MNHEY and CDR2 SVGAGI. The CDR3 spans 15 residues.